This TCR beta chain was recorded in a study of CD8+ T cells in alopecia areata. Study at large: Each of the treated patients was given oral tofacitinib, 5 to 10 mg twice daily, for moderate-to-severe alopecia areata.

With regard to this clone: What it recognizes is unknown.

Study-wide results and caveats: Scalp samples also contribute reads from the resident alphabeta T cells found in normal skin.

The authors extracted RNA and reverse transcribed it into cDNA as the sequencing template. The data were produced by immunoSEQ multiplex PCR, yet TCRdb's version contains in-frame clones alone and is incomplete. The table has 120,000 to 150,000 clones, around 47% seen once. The length of the CDR3 is 15 residues. CDR1 is SQVTM and CDR2 is ANQGSEA in the germline V gene. The trim removed 3 bases at V and 1 base at J, leaving 7 bases unmatched. This sequence was found in a human donor with alopecia areata. The V call is TRBV29-1, the J call TRBJ1-1, with 8 bases aligning to TRBD1. The sequenced sample consisted of CD4+ T cells sorted from blood. The CDR3 DNA follows: TGCAGCGTTGAGGGCGCCGGGACAGGGAACACTGAAGCTTTCTTT. Its protein product is CSVEGAGTGNTEAFF.